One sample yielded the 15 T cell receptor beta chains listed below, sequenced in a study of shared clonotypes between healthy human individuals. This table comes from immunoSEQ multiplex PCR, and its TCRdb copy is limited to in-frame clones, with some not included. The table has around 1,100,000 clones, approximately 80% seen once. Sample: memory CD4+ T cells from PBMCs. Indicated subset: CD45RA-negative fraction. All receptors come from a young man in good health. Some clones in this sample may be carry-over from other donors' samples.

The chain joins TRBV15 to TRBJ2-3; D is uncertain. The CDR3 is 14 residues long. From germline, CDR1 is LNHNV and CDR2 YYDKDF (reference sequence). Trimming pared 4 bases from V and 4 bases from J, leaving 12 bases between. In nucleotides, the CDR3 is TGTGCCACCAGCAAAAACGGAAACTCAGATACGCAGTATTTT. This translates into CATSKNGNSDTQYF. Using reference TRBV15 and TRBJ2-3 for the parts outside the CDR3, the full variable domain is DAMVIQNPRYQVTQFGKPVTLSCSQTLNHNVMYWYQQKSSQAPKLLFHYYDKDFNNEADTPDNFQSRRPNTSFCFLDIRSPGLGDTAMYLCATSKNGNSDTQYFGPGTRLTVL.

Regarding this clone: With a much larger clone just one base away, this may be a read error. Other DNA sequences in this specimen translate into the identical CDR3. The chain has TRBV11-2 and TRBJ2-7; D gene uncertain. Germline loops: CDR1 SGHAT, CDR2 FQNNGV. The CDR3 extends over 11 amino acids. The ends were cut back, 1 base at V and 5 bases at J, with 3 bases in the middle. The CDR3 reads CASSLGDEQYF. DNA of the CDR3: TGTGCCAGCAGCTTAGGAGACGAGCAGTACTTC.

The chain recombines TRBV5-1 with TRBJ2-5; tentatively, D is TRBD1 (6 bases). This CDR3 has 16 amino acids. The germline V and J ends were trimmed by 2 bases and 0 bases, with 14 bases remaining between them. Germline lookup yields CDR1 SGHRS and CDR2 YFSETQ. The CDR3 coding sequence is TGCGCCAGCAGCTTCAGGGGCTGGAGATACCAAGAGACCCAGTACTTC. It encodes CASSFRGWRYQETQYF.

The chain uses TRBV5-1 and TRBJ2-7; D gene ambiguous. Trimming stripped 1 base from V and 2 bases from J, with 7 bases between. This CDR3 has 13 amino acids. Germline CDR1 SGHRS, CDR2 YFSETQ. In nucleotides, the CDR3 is TGCGCCAGCAGCTTGTGGACCGCCTACGAGCAGTACTTC. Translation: CASSLWTAYEQYF.

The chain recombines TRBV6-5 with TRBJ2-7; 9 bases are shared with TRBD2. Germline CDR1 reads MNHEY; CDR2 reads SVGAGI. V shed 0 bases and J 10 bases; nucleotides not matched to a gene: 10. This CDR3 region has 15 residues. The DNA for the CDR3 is TGTGCCAGCAGTTACTCGCCGGGACTAGCCTTCAGCCAGTACTTC. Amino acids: CASSYSPGLAFSQYF.

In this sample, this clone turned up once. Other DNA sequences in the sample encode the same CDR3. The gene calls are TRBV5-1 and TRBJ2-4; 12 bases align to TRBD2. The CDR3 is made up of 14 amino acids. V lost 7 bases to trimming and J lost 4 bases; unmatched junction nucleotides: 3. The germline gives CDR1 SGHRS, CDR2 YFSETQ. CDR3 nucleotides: TGCGCCAGCCGAGGGACTAGCGGGAAAAACATTCAGTACTTC. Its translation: CASRGTSGKNIQYF.

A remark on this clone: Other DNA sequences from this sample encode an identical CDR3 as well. CDR3 sequence reads: CASSAYYEQFF. In nucleotides, the CDR3 is TGTGCCAGCAGTGCTTATTATGAGCAGTTCTTC. The rearrangement links TRBV25-1 to TRBJ2-1; D unclear. With 4 bases removed from V and 8 bases from J, the gap between germline ends came to 6 bases. The germline V gene has CDR1 MGHDK and CDR2 SYGVNS. The CDR3 spans 11 residues.

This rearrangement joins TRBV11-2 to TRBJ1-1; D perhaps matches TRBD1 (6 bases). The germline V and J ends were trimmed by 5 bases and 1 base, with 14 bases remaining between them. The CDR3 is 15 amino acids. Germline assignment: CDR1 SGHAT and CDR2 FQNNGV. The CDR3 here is CASSPEGGANTEAFF. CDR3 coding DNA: TGTGCCAGCAGCCCCGAGGGGGGTGCGAACACTGAAGCTTTCTTT.

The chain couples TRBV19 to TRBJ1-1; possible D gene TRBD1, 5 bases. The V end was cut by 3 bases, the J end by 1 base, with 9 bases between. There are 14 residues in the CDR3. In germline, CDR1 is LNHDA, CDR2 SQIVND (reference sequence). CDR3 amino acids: CASSIRQGNTEAFF. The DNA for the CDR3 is TGTGCCAGTAGTATCCGGCAGGGGAACACTGAAGCTTTCTTT.

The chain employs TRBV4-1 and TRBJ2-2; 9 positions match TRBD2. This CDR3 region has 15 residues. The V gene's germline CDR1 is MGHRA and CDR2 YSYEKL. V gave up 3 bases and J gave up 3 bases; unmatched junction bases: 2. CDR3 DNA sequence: TGCGCCAGCAGCCAGCGGGGGGGTGACACCGGGGAGCTGTTTTTT. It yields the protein CASSQRGGDTGELFF.

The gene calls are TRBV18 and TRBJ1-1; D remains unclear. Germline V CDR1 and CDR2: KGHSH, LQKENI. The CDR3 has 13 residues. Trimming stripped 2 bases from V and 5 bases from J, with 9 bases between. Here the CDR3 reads CASSPNQVTEAFF. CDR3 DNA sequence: TGTGCCAGCTCACCAAATCAGGTTACTGAAGCTTTCTTT.

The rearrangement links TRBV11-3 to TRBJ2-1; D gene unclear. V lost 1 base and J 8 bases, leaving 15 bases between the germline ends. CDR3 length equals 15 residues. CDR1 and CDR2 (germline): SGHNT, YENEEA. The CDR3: CASSLGRFRPDEQFF. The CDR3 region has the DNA TGTGCCAGCAGCTTAGGTCGGTTCCGCCCGGATGAGCAGTTCTTC.

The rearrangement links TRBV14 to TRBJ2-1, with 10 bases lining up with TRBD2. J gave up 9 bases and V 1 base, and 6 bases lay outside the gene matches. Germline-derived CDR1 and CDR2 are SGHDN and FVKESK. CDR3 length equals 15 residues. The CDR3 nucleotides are TGTGCCAGCAGCCAAGTCCTAGCGGGAGTGGGTGAGCAGTTCTTC. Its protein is CASSQVLAGVGEQFF. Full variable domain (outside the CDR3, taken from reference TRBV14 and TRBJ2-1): EAGVTQFPSHSVIEKGQTVTLRCDPISGHDNLYWYRRVMGKEIKFLLHFVKESKQDESGMPNNRFLAERTGGTYSTLKVQPAELEDSGVYFCASSQVLAGVGEQFFGPGTRLTVL.

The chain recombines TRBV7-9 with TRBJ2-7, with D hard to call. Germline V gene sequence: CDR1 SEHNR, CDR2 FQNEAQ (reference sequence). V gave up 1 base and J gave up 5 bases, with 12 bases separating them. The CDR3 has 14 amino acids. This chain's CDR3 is CASSLVTDGHEQYF. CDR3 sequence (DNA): TGTGCCAGCAGCTTAGTGACGGATGGCCACGAGCAGTACTTC.

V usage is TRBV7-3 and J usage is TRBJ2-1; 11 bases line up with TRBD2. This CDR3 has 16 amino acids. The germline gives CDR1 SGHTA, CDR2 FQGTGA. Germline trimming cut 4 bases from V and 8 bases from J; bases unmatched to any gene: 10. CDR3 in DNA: TGTGCCAGCAGCTCTTTAGCGGGAGGGCCAGTTTATGAGCAGTTCTTC. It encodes CASSSLAGGPVYEQFF.